These 24 T cell receptor beta chains were all obtained from the same sample, sequenced in a study of T cells in Graves' hyperthyroidism and ophthalmopathy. Amplified TCR beta CDR3 regions derived from RNA transcripts. RT-PCR in the first round (using the HTBI primer set) targeted the TCR CDR3. Each CDR3 protein gets one entry after TCRdb re-called the multiplex PCR reads with MiXCR. The table includes over 250,000 distinct CDR3 sequences, about 15% detected once. Sequenced: blood. The receptors shown here come from a woman in her sixties or seventies with Graves' ophthalmopathy.

V is TRBV4-3 and J is TRBJ2-7; TRBD1 matches at 7 bases. Trimming removed 2 bases from V and 1 base from J; junction bases left unmatched: 2. Germline CDR1 is LGHNA and CDR2 is YSLEER. There are 14 residues in the CDR3. DNA of the CDR3: TGCGCCAGCAGCCAATGGGACAGTTCCTACGAGCAGTACTTC. Amino acid sequence: CASSQWDSSYEQYF.

This clonotype appeared many times. The chain has TRBV6-2 or TRBV6-3 and TRBJ1-2, with 9 bases lining up with TRBD1. The CDR3 sequence is 15 residues long. Germline assignment: CDR1 MNHEY and CDR2 SVGEGT. Germline trimming cut 2 bases from V and 7 bases from J; bases unmatched to any gene: 8. CDR3 protein: CASSYSGTGLRGYTF. DNA for the CDR3: TGTGCCAGCAGTTACAGCGGGACAGGGCTACGTGGCTACACCTTC.

This clonotype has at least ten counts. This rearrangement joins TRBV28 to TRBJ2-6; the D gene is possibly TRBD1 (6 bases). V lost 4 bases to trimming and J lost 4 bases, with 14 bases between them. Per germline, CDR1 MDHEN and CDR2 SYDVKM. The CDR3 has 16 residues. The CDR3 region has the DNA TGTGCCAGCAGTTCAAGGGGGAGATCCGGGGCCAACGTCCTGACTTTC. Its translation is CASSSRGRSGANVLTF. The variable domain in full, completed from reference TRBV28 and TRBJ2-6, reads DVKVTQSSRYLVKRTGEKVFLECVQDMDHENMFWYRQDPGLGLRLIYFSYDVKMKEKGDIPEGYSVSREKKERFSLILESASTNQTSMYLCASSSRGRSGANVLTFGAGSRLTVL.

This rearrangement joins TRBV19 to TRBJ1-1; D possibly corresponds to TRBD1 (5 bases). The CDR3 is 13 residues long. Germline lookup yields CDR1 LNHDA and CDR2 SQIVND (reference sequence). Trimming took off 8 bases at V and 3 bases at J, with 13 bases between the two ends. This CDR3 reads CASDNQGYTEAFF. CDR3 coding DNA: TGTGCCAGTGATAATCAGGGTTACACTGAAGCTTTCTTT.

The chain employs TRBV7-2 and TRBJ2-7; 10 nucleotides match TRBD1. The CDR3 is 13 residues long. Germline V gene lookup returns CDR1 SGHTA and CDR2 FQGNSA. The junction had 4 bases not matched to a gene; V was cut back by 6 bases and J by 5 bases. In DNA form, the CDR3 reads TGTGCCAGCAGAACCGGGACAGGGGACGAGCAGTACTTC. Encoded protein: CASRTGTGDEQYF.

V gene TRBV15 combines with J gene TRBJ1-5; TRBD1 might be the D (5 bases). The CDR3 consists of 15 residues. Deletions cut 1 base from V and 10 bases from J, with 17 bases between. The germline V gene has CDR1 LNHNV and CDR2 YYDKDF (reference sequence). CDR3 sequence: CATSRGGTGSEPQHF. The CDR3 nucleotides are TGTGCCACCAGCAGAGGGGGGACGGGATCAGAACCCCAGCATTTT.

V and J are TRBV20-1 and TRBJ2-5, with 8 bases identical to TRBD1. Germline trimming cut 6 bases from V and 1 base from J; bases unmatched to any gene: 1. Germline V gives CDR1 DFQATT, CDR2 SNEGSKA (reference sequence). The CDR3 sequence is 12 residues long. This CDR3 is CSADRGQETQYF. CDR3 in DNA: TGCAGTGCAGACAGGGGCCAAGAGACCCAGTACTTC.

This clonotype was seen repeatedly, ten times or more. The rearrangement links TRBV6-1 to TRBJ1-1, with D possibly matching TRBD1 (6 bases). V shed 7 bases and J shed 1 base, with 13 bases lying between them. Germline CDR1 MNHNS, CDR2 SASEGT. This CDR3 has 14 amino acids. The CDR3 nucleotides are TGTGCCAGCACCCAAACAGGGACGAACACTGAAGCTTTCTTT. Translating gives CASTQTGTNTEAFF.

About this clonotype itself: A read error is possible here, since a much larger clone lies one base away. The rearrangement links TRBV12-3 or TRBV12-4 to TRBJ2-7, with D possibly being TRBD1 (8 bases). The DNA end is a closer match to TRBJ2-1, so the J assignment may be wrong. This CDR3 region has 16 residues. The CDR3 DNA is TGTGCCAGCAGTCGAGCCGACAGGGGTTGGGACTACGAGCAGTTCTTC. This translates into CASSRADRGWDYEQFF.

This clonotype was seen many times. The gene calls are TRBV5-1 and TRBJ1-1; no firm D call. CDR3 length: 16 residues. V shed 1 base and J shed 4 bases, with 17 bases lying between them. Germline-derived CDR1 and CDR2 are SGHRS and YFSETQ. CDR3 bases: TGCGCCAGCAGCTTGAGTGGGCGGCGGAAGGGCACTGAAGCTTTCTTT. Protein product: CASSLSGRRKGTEAFF.

This clonotype was detected ten times or more. The chain employs TRBV12-3 or TRBV12-4 and TRBJ2-2; TRBD1 agrees at 7 bases. The CDR3 spans 13 residues. Trimming at V came to 6 bases and at J to 6 bases, leaving 4 bases not matched to a gene. The CDR3: CASRQGWAGELFF. CDR3 coding DNA: TGTGCCAGCAGACAGGGGTGGGCCGGGGAGCTGTTTTTT.

V is TRBV5-6 and J is TRBJ1-5, with D uncertain. Germline values: CDR1 SGHDT, CDR2 YYEEEE. CDR3 size: 14 residues. V gave up 2 bases and J gave up 5 bases, with 11 bases separating them. The CDR3 DNA follows: TGTGCCAGCAGCTTACTTGAGGCAGATCAGCCCCAGCATTTT. It yields the protein CASSLLEADQPQHF.

This clonotype has a handful of counts. The V gene is TRBV4-1, the J gene TRBJ2-2; the D is unclear. CDR3 length equals 17 residues. With 0 bases removed from V and 5 bases from J, the gap between germline ends came to 16 bases. CDR1 is MGHRA and CDR2 is YSYEKL in the germline V gene. CDR3 bases: TGCGCCAGCAGCCAAGAGAAAAGTGTTTATGGGACCGGGGAGCTGTTTTTT. Encoded protein: CASSQEKSVYGTGELFF.

V usage is TRBV27 and J usage is TRBJ2-1; 11 bases fit TRBD2. The CDR3 consists of 16 residues. V was pared by 3 bases and J by 9 bases, with 10 bases of the junction left unmatched. The germline V gene has CDR1 MNHEY and CDR2 SMNVEV (reference sequence). CDR3 nucleotide sequence: TGTGCCAGCAGTTTCGCTACTAGCGGGAGTCATGGTGAGCAGTTCTTC. Residues: CASSFATSGSHGEQFF.

On this clonotype itself: Sequence at one end of the junction differs from germline and may be a read error. V gene TRBV7-7 combines with J gene TRBJ2-2; the D is unclear. The CDR3 totals 13 residues. CDR1 is SSHAT and CDR2 is FNYEAQ in the germline V gene (reference sequence). CDR3 DNA sequence: TGTGCTAGCAGCTTTCGGCAGCCCGGGGAGCTGTTTTTT. Protein: CASSFRQPGELFF.

CDR3 sequence reads: CASSVSGGEDTQYF. As DNA, the CDR3 is TGTGCCAGCAGCGTATCGGGGGGAGAAGATACGCAGTATTTT. The chain joins TRBV9 to TRBJ2-3; TRBD2 aligns across 7 bases. V was clipped by 1 base and J by 5 bases; unmatched bases: 4. Per the germline V gene, CDR1 is SGDLS and CDR2 is YYNGEE. CDR3 size: 14 residues.

This clonotype was detected only a few times. The chain joins TRBV5-1 to TRBJ2-2; a possible D gene is TRBD1 (6 bases). Germline values: CDR1 SGHRS, CDR2 YFSETQ. V was pared by 0 bases and J by 6 bases, with 12 bases between. The length of the CDR3 is 15 residues. DNA of the CDR3: TGCGCCAGCAGCTTGGGGGGGCATGGAGCCGGGGAGCTGTTTTTT. Translated, it gives CASSLGGHGAGELFF.

This chain uses TRBV28 with TRBJ1-2; the D gene is possibly TRBD1 (5 bases). The germline V and J ends were trimmed by 3 bases and 3 bases, with 20 bases remaining between them. The CDR3 length is 17 residues. Germline V gene data show CDR1 as MDHEN and CDR2 as SYDVKM. DNA of the CDR3: TGTGCCAGCAGTTTCCCCCTGGGTGGGGGAGAGGACTATGGCTACACCTTC. This codes for CASSFPLGGGEDYGYTF.

The table lists this clonotype with a few counts. The V call is TRBV9, the J call TRBJ2-5, with 7 bases identical to TRBD1. The CDR3 consists of 15 residues. Germline V CDR1 and CDR2: SGDLS, YYNGEE. V shed 3 bases and J 2 bases; nucleotides not matched to a gene: 7. The DNA for the CDR3 is TGTGCCAGCAGCGCCCGAGGGGGCATTCAAGAGACCCAGTACTTC. This sequence encodes CASSARGGIQETQYF.

This clonotype was found a few times. The J gene is TRBJ2-5, the V gene TRBV5-1; tentative D call: TRBD2 (6 bases). The CDR3 runs 15 residues. The V and J ends lost 3 bases and 4 bases respectively, with 16 bases between them. Germline-derived CDR1 and CDR2 are SGHRS and YFSETQ. The CDR3, as DNA: TGCGCCAGCAGCTCCACCGGGACTGGAGGAGAGACCCAGTACTTC. Translation: CASSSTGTGGETQYF. Based on the CDR3 plus reference TRBV5-1 and TRBJ2-5, the full variable domain is KAGVTQTPRYLIKTRGQQVTLSCSPISGHRSVSWYQQTPGQGLQFLFEYFSETQRNKGNFPGRFSGRQFSNSRSEMNVSTLELGDSALYLCASSSTGTGGETQYFGPGTRLLVL.

This clonotype was recorded at least ten times. V usage is TRBV28 and J usage is TRBJ2-7; TRBD2 aligns across 11 bases. Germline values: CDR1 MDHEN, CDR2 SYDVKM. The CDR3 covers 14 residues. Unmatched junction bases numbered 6, after V lost 5 bases and J lost 6 bases. CDR3 sequence: CASSHSGRATEQYF. The CDR3 DNA reads as TGTGCCAGCAGTCATAGCGGGAGGGCAACCGAGCAGTACTTC.

This clonotype occurred many times. The genes are TRBV7-3 and TRBJ2-2; D is undetermined. Germline V gene sequence: CDR1 SGHTA, CDR2 FQGTGA. Trimming removed 1 base at V and 2 bases at J, with 5 bases between. The length of the CDR3 is 14 residues. CDR3 region: CASSLRANTGELFF. The DNA for the CDR3 is TGTGCCAGCAGCTTAAGAGCCAACACCGGGGAGCTGTTTTTT.

Turning to this clonotype: A clone one base away is much larger, so this may be a read error. No conserved phenylalanine or tryptophan ends this CDR3, so it is likely a read error. The chain recombines TRBV3-1 with TRBJ1-3; D gene ambiguous. The V end lost 4 bases, the J end lost 0 bases, and 13 bases lay between the germline ends. This CDR3 spans 16 amino acids. From germline, CDR1 is LGHDT and CDR2 YNNKEL (reference sequence). CDR3 sequence: CASSLGGRPSGNTIYS. The DNA of the CDR3 is TGTGCCAGCAGCCTCGGAGGCCGACCCTCTGGAAACACCATATATTCT.

This clonotype occurred many times. V usage is TRBV18 and J usage is TRBJ2-6; 7 nucleotides agree with TRBD1. After removal of 5 bases from V and 4 bases from J, the junction contained 2 bases not matched to a gene. CDR3 length equals 14 residues. Per germline, CDR1 KGHSH and CDR2 LQKENI. CDR3 protein: CASSDRVGANVLTF. Written as DNA, the CDR3 is TGTGCCAGCTCAGACAGGGTCGGGGCCAACGTCCTGACTTTC.